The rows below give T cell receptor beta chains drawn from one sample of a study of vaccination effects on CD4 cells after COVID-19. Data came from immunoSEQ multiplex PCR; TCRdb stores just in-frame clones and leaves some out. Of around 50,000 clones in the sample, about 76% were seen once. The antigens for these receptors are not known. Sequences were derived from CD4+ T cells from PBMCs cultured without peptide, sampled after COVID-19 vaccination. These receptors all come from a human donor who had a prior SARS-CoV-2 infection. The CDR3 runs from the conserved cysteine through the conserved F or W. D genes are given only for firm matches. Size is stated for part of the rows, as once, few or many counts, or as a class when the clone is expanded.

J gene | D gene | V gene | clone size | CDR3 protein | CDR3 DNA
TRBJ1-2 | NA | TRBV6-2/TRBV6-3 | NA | CASSHSKTRVGRIYGYTF | TGTGCCAGCAGTCACTCGAAAACTCGGGTGGGCAGGATCTATGGCTACACCTTC
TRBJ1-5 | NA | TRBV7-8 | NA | CASSLIGREPLGSNQPQHF | TGTGCCAGCAGCTTAATTGGGAGGGAACCCCTCGGTAGCAATCAGCCCCAGCATTTT
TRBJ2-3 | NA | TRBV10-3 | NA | CAISELLASTDTQYF | TGTGCCATCAGTGAGTTGTTGGCAAGCACAGATACGCAGTATTTT
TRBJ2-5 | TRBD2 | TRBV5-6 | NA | CASSRPTSGRETQYF | TGTGCCAGCAGCCGCCCAACTAGCGGGCGAGAGACCCAGTACTTC
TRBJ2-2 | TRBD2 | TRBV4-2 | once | CASSLQVAGVNTGELFF | TGTGCCAGCAGCCTACAGGTAGCGGGAGTCAACACCGGGGAGCTGTTTTTT
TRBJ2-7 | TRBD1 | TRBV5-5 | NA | CASSPPWTGLSYEQYF | TGTGCCAGCAGCCCCCCCTGGACAGGGCTATCCTACGAGCAGTACTTC
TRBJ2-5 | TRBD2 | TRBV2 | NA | CASRRGLADQETQYF | TGTGCCAGCAGGCGGGGACTAGCGGACCAAGAGACCCAGTACTTC
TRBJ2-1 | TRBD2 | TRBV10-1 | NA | CASSVGPSGGGDEQFF | TGCGCCAGCAGTGTTGGTCCTAGCGGGGGTGGTGATGAGCAGTTCTTC
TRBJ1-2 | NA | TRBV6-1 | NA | CASSEYRQGGGYTF | TGTGCCAGCAGTGAATATAGGCAGGGCGGTGGCTACACCTTC
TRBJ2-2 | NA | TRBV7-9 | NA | CASSLLGTGELFF | TGTGCCAGCAGCTTATTGGGGACCGGGGAGCTGTTTTTT
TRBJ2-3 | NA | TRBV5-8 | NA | CASSLQGQYTDTQYF | TGTGCCAGCAGCTTGCAGGGCCAATACACAGATACGCAGTATTTT
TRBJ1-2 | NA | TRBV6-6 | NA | CASSYPGRDYGYTF | TGTGCCAGCAGTTACCCAGGCAGGGACTATGGCTACACCTTC
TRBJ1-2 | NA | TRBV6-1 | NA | CASSEKLSRHLNYGYTF | TGTGCCAGCAGTGAAAAGCTTTCTCGGCACCTTAACTATGGCTACACCTTC
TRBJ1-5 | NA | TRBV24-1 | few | CATSDSRISNQPQHF | TGTGCCACCAGCGACAGCCGAATTAGCAATCAGCCCCAGCATTTT
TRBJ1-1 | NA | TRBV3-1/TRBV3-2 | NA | CASSPLWSGAEAFF | TGTGCCAGCAGCCCTTTGTGGTCAGGCGCTGAAGCTTTCTTT
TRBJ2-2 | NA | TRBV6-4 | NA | CASSVWGNTGELFF | TGTGCCAGCAGTGTGTGGGGGAACACCGGGGAGCTGTTTTTT
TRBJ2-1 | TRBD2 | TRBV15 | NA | CATSAGGPMYNEQFF | TGTGCCACCAGCGCGGGGGGCCCCATGTACAATGAGCAGTTCTTC
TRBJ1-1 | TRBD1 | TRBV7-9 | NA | CASSFPLAGGLGNTEAFF | TGTGCCAGCAGCTTCCCCCTGGCAGGGGGGTTGGGGAACACTGAAGCTTTCTTT
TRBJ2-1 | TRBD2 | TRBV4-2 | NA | CASSPTGLAGAHNEQFF | TGTGCCAGCAGCCCTACCGGACTAGCGGGGGCGCACAATGAGCAGTTCTTC
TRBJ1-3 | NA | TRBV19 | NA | CASSMGVRGDANTSHPHSGNTIYF | TGTGCCAGTAGTATGGGGGTGCGGGGCGATGCCAACACCTCCCACCCTCACTCTGGAAACACCATATATTTT